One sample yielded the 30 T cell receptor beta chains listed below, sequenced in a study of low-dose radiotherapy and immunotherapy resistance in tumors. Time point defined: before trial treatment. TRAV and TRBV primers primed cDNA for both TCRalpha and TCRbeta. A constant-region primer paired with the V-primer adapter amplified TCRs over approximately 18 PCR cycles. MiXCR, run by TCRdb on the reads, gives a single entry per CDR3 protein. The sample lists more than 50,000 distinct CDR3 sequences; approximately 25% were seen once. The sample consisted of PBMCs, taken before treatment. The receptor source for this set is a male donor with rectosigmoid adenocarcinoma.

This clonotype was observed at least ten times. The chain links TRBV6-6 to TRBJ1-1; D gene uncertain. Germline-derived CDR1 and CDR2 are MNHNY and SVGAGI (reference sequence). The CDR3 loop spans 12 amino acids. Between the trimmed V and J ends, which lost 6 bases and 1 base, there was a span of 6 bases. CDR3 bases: TGTGCCAGCAGGCGGGAGAACACTGAAGCTTTCTTT. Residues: CASRRENTEAFF.

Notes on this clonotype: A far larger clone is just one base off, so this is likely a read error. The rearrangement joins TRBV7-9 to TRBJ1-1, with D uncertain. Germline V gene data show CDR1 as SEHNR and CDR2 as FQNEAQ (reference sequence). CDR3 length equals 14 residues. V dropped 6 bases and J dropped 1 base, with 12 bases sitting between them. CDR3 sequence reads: CASRRVSQNTEAFF. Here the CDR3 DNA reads TGTGCCAGCAGGCGGGTCAGCCAGAACACTGAAGCTTTCTTT.

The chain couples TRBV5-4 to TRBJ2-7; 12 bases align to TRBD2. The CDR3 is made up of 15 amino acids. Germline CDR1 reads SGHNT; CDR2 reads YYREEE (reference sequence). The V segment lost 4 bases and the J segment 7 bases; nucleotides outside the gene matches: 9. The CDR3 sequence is CASSKRLAGVGEQYF. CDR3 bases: TGTGCCAGCAGCAAGAGACTAGCGGGAGTCGGGGAGCAGTACTTC.

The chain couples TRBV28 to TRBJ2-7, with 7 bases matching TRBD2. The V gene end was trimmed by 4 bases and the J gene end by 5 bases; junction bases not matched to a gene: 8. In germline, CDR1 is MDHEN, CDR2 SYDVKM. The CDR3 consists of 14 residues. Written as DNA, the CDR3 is TGTGCCAGCAGTTCCCCTGGACTAGTGAACGAGCAGTACTTC. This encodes CASSSPGLVNEQYF.

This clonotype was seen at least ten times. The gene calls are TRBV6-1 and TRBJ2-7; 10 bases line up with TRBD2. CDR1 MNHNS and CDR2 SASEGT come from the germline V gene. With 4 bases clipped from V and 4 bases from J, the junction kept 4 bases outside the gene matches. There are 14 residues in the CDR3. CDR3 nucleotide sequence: TGTGCCAGCAGTGTTCTAGCGGGAGAGTACGAGCAGTACTTC. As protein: CASSVLAGEYEQYF.

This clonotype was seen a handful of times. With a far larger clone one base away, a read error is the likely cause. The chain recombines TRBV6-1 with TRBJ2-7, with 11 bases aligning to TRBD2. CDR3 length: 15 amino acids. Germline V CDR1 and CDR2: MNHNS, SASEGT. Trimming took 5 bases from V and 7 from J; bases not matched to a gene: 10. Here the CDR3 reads CASSTTSGSGNEQYF. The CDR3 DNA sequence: TGTGCCAGCAGTACCACTAGCGGGAGTGGGAATGAGCAGTACTTC.

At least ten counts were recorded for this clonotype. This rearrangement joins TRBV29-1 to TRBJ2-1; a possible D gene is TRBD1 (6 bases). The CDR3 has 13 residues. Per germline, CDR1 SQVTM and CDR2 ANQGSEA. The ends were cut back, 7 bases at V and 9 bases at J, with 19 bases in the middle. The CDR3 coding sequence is TGCAGCGAAACCACAGGGCGTAGGTTTGAGCAGTTCTTC. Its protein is CSETTGRRFEQFF.

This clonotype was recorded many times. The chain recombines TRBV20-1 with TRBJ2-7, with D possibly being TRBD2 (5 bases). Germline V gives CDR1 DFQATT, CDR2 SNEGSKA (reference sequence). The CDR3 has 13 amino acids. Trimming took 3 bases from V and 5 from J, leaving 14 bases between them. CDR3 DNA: TGCAGTGCTAGTGGCGTCGGGGTGAACGAGCAGTACTTC. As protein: CSASGVGVNEQYF.

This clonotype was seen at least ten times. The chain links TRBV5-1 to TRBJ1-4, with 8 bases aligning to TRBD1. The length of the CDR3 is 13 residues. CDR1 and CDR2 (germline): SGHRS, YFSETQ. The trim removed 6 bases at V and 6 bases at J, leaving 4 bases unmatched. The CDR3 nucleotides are TGCGCCAGCAAGAAACAGGGGGATGAAAAACTGTTTTTT. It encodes CASKKQGDEKLFF.

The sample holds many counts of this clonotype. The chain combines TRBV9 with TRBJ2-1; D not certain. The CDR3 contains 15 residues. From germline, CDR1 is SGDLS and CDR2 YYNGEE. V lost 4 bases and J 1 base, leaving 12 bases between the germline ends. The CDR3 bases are TGTGCCAGCAGCAGGGCGTTGGAATCCTACAATGAGCAGTTCTTC. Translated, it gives CASSRALESYNEQFF.

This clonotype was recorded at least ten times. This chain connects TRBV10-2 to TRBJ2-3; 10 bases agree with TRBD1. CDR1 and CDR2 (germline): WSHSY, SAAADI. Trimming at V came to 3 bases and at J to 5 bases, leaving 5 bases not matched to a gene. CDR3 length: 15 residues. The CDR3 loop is CASSDHGQGVDTQYF. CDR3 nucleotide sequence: TGCGCCAGCAGTGACCACGGACAGGGGGTAGATACGCAGTATTTT.

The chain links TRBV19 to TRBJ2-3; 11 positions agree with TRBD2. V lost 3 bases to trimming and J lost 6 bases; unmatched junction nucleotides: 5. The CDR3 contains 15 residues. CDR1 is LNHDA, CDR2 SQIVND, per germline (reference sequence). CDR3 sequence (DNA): TGTGCCAGTAGTATGATTAGCGGGGGGGCTGATACGCAGTATTTT. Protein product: CASSMISGGADTQYF.

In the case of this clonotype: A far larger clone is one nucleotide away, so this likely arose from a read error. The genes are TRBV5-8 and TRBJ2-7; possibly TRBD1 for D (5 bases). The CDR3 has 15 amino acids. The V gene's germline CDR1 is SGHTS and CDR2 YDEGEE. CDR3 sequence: CASSSALGQAYEQYF. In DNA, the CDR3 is TGCGCCAGTAGCTCGGCTTTGGGGCAGGCCTACGAGCAGTACTTC. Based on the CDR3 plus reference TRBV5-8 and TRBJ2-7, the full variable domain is EAGVTQSPTHLIKTRGQQATLRCSPISGHTSVYWYQQALGLGLQFLLWYDEGEERNRGNFPPRFSGRQFPNYSSELNVNALELEDSALYLCASSSALGQAYEQYFGPGTRLTVT.

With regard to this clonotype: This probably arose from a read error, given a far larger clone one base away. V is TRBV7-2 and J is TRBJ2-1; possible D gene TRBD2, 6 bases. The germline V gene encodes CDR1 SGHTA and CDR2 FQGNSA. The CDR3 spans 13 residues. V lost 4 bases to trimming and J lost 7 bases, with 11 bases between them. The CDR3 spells CASSSGTWNEQFF. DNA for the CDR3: TGTGCCAGCAGCTCCGGGACTTGGAATGAGCAGTTCTTC.

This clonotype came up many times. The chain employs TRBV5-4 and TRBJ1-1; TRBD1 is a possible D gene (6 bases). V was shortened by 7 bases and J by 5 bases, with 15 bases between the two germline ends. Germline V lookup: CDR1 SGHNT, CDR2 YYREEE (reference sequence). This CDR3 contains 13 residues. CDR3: CASSGAGRTEAFF. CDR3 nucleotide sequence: TGTGCCAGCTCGGGGGCGGGCCGGACTGAAGCTTTCTTT.

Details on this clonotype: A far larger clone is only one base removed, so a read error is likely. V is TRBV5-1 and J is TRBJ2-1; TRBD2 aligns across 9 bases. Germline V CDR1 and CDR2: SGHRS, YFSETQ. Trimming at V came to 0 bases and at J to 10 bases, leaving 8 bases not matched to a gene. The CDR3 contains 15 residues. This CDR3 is CASSLDSGSIYEQFF. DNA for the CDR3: TGCGCCAGCAGCTTGGATAGCGGGAGTATTTACGAGCAGTTCTTC.

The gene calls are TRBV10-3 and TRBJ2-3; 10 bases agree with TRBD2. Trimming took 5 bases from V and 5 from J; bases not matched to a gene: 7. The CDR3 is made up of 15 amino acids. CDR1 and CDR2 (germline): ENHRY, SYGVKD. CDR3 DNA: TGTGCCATCAGTCGTCCTAGCGGGAGTAGAGATACGCAGTATTTT. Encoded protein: CAISRPSGSRDTQYF.

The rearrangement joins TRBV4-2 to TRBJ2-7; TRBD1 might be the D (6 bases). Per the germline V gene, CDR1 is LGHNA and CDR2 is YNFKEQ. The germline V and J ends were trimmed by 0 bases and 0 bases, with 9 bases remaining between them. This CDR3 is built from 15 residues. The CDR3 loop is CASSQEGHSSYEQYF. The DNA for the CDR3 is TGTGCCAGCAGCCAAGAGGGACACAGCTCCTACGAGCAGTACTTC.

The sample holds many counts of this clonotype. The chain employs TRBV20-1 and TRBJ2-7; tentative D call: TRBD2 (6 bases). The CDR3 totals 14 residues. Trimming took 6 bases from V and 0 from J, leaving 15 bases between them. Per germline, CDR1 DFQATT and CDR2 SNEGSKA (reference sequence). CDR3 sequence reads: CSAFPAGSSYEQYF. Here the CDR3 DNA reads TGCAGTGCCTTCCCGGCGGGGAGCTCCTACGAGCAGTACTTC.

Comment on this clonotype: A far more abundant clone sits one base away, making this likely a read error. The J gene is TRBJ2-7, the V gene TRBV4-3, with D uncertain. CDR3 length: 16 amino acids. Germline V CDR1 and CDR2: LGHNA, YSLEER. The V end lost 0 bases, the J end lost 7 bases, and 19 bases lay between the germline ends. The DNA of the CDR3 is TGCGCCAGCAGCCAAGATTCTTGGTCCGATTACAATGAGCAGTACTTC. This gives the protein CASSQDSWSDYNEQYF.

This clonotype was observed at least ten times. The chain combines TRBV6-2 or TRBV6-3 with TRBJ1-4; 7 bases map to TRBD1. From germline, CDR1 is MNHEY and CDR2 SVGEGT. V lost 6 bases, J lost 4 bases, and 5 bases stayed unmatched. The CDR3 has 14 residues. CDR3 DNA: TGTGCCAGCAGCAAGGGGGCTCTTAATGAAAAACTGTTTTTT. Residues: CASSKGALNEKLFF.

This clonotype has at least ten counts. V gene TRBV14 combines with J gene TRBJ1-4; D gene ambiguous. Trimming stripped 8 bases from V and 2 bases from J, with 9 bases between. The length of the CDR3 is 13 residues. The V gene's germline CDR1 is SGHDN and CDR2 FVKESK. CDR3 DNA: TGTGCCAGCGCTAAGTCTACTAATGAAAAACTGTTTTTT. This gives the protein CASAKSTNEKLFF.

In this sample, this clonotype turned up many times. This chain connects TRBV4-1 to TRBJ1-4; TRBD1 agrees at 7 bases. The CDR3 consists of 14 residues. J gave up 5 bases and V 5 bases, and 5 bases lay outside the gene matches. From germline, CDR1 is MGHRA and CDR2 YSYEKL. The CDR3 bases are TGCGCCAGCAGCTTCGGGGGACAGAATGAAAAACTGTTTTTT. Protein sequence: CASSFGGQNEKLFF.

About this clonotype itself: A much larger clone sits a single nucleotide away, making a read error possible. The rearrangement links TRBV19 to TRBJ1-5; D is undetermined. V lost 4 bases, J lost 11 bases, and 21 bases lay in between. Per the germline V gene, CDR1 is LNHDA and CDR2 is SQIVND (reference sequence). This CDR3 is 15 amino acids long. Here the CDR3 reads CASSTWARGEQSQHF. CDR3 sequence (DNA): TGTGCCAGTAGTACGTGGGCCCGCGGAGAGCAGTCCCAGCATTTT.

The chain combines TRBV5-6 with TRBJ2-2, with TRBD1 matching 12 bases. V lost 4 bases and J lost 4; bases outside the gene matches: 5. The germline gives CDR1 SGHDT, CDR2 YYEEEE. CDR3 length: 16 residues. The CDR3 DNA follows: TGTGCCAGCAGCATTTGGGACAGGGGGCTCACCGGGGAGCTGTTTTTT. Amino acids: CASSIWDRGLTGELFF.

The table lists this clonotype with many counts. The CDR3 sequence: CASSDQAGGSTDTQYF. In DNA, the CDR3 is TGTGCCAGCAGTGACCAGGCGGGGGGAAGCACAGATACGCAGTATTTT. The V and J genes are TRBV6-4 and TRBJ2-3; 8 bases map to TRBD2. V gave up 2 bases and J gave up 0 bases; unmatched junction bases: 4. This CDR3 is built from 16 residues. Germline V CDR1 and CDR2: MRHNA, SNTAGT.

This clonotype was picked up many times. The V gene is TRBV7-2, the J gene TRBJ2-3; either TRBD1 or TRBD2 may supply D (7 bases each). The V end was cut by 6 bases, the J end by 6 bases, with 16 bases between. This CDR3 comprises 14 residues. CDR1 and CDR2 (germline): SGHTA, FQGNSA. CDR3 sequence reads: CASRLNRGGDTQYF. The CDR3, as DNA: TGTGCCAGCAGGTTAAACAGGGGAGGGGATACGCAGTATTTT.

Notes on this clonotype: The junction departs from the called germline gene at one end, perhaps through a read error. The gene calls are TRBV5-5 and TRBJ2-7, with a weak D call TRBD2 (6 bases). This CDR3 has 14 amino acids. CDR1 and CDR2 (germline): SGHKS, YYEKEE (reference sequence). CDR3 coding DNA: TGTGCCAGCAGCGGTTCTAGCGCCGCGGGCGAGCTGTATTTC. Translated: CASSGSSAAGELYF. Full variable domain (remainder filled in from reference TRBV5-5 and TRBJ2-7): DAGVTQSPTHLIKTRGQQVTLRCSPISGHKSVSWYQQVLGQGPQFIFQYYEKEERGRGNFPDRFSARQFPNYSSELNVNALLLGDSALYLCASSGSSAAGELYFGPGTRLTVT.

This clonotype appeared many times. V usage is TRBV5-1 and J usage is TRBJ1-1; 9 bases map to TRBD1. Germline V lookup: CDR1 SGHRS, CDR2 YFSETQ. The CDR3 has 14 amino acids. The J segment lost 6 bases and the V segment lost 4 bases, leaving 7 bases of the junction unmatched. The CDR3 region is CASSLGDRGAEAFF. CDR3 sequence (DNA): TGCGCCAGCAGCCTAGGAGACAGGGGGGCTGAAGCTTTCTTT.

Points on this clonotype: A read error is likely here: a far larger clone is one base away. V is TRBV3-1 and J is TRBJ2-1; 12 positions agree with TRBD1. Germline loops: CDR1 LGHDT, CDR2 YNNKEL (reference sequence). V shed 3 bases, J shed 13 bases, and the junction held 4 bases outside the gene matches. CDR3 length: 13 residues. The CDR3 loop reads CASSQTGTGGQFF. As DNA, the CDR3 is TGTGCCAGCAGCCAGACCGGGACAGGGGGCCAGTTCTTC.